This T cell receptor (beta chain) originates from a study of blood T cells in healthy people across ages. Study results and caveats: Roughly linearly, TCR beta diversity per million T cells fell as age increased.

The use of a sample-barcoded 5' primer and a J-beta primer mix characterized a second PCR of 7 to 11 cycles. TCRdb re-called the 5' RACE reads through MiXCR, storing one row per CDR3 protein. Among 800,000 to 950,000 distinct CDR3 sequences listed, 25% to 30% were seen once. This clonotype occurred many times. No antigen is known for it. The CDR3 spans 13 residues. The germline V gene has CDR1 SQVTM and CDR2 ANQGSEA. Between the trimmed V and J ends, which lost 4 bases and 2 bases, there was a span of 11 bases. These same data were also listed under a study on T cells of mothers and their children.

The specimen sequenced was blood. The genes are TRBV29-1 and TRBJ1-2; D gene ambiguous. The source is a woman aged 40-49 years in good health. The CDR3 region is CSVGGRENYGYTF. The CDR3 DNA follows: TGCAGCGTTGGGGGTCGGGAGAACTATGGCTACACCTTC.